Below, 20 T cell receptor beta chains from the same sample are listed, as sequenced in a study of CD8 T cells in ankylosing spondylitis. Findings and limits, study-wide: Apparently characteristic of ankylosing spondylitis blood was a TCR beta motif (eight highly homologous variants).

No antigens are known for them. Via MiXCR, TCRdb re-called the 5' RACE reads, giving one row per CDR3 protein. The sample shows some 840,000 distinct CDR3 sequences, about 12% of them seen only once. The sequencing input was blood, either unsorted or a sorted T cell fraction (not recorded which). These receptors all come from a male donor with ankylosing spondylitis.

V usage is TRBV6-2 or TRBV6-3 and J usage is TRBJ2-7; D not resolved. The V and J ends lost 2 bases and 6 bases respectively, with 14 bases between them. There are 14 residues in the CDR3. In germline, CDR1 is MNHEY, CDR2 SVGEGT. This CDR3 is CASSYEGPSGEQYF. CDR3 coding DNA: TGTGCCAGCAGTTACGAAGGACCCAGTGGCGAGCAGTACTTC.

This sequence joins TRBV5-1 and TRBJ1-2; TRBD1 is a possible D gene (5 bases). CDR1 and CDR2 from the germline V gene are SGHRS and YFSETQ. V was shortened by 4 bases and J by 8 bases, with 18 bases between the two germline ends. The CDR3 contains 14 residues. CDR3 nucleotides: TGCGCCAGCAGCCAGCGACAGTCTCAGGGAGGCTACACCTTC. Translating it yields CASSQRQSQGGYTF.

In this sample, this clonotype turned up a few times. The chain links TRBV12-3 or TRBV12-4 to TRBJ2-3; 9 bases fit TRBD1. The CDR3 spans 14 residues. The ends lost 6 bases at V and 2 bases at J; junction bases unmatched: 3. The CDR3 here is CASRGQGLTDTQYF. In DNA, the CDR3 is TGTGCCAGCAGGGGACAGGGTCTCACAGATACGCAGTATTTT.

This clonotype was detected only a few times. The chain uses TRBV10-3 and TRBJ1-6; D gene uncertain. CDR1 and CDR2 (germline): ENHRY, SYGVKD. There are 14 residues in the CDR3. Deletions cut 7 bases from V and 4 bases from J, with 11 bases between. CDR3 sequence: CAIKGQRYNSPLHF. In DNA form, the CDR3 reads TGTGCCATCAAGGGCCAACGGTATAATTCACCCCTCCACTTT.

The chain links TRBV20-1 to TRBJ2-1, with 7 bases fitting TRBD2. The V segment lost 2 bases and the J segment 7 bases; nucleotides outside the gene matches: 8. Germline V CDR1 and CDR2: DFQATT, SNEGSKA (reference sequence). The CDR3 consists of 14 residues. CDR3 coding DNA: TGCAGTGCTAGACTCACACGAGCGGGGAATGAGCAGTTCTTC. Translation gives CSARLTRAGNEQFF.

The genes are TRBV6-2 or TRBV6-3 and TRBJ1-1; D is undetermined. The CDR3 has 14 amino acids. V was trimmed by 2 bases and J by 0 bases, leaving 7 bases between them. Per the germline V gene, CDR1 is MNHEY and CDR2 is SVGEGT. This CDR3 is CASSYRRLNTEAFF. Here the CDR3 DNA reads TGTGCCAGCAGTTACCGGCGACTGAACACTGAAGCTTTCTTT.

Written as DNA, the CDR3 is TGTGCCAGCAGTGACCGAGGGAAAGGGGGCACTGAAGCTTTCTTT. It yields the protein CASSDRGKGGTEAFF. The chain couples TRBV6-4 to TRBJ1-1, with D possibly TRBD1 on 6 matching bases. The CDR3 totals 15 residues. CDR1 is MRHNA and CDR2 is SNTAGT in the germline V gene. Trimming stripped 2 bases from V and 4 bases from J, with 14 bases between.

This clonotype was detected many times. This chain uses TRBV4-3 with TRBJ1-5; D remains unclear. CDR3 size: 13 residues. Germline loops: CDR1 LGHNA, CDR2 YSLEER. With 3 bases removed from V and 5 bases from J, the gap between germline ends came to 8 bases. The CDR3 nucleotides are TGCGCCAGCAGCCATGACCAGTATCAGCCCCAGCATTTT. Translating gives CASSHDQYQPQHF.

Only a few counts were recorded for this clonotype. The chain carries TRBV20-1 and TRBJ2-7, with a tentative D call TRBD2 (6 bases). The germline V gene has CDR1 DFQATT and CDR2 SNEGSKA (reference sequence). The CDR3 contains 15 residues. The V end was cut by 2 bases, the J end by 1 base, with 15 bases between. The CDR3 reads CSARKRSGPSYEQYF. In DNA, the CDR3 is TGCAGTGCTAGAAAAAGAAGCGGGCCATCCTACGAGCAGTACTTC.

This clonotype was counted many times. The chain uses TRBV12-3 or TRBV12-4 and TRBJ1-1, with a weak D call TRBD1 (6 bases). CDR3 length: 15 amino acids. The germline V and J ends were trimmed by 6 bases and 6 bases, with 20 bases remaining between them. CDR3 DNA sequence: TGTGCCAGCAGAGCCAATAACAGGGAAGGGCCTGAAGCTTTCTTT. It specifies CASRANNREGPEAFF.

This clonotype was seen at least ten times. CDR3 in DNA: TGCGCCAGCAGCTTGGAGTTCGGAAACTATGGCTACACCTTC. Its translation: CASSLEFGNYGYTF. J is TRBJ1-2 and V is TRBV5-1, with unresolved D. Germline CDR1 reads SGHRS; CDR2 reads YFSETQ. V shed 0 bases and J shed 2 bases, with 8 bases lying between them. The CDR3 spans 14 residues.

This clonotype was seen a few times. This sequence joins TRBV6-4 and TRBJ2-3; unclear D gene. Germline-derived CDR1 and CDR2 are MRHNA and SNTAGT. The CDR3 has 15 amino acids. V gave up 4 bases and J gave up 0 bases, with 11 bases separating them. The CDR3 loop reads CASSAYGTSTDTQYF. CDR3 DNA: TGTGCCAGCAGTGCGTACGGTACTAGCACAGATACGCAGTATTTT.

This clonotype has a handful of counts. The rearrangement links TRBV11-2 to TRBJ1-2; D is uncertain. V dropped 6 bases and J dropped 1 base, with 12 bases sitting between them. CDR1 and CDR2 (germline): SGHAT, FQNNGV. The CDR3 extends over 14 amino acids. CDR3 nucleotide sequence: TGTGCCAGCAGACATAATGGGAATAACTATGGCTACACCTTC. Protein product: CASRHNGNNYGYTF.

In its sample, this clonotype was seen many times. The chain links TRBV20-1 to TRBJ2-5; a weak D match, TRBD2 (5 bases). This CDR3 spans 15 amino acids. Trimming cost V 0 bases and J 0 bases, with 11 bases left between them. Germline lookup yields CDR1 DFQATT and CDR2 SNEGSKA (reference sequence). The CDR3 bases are TGCAGTGCTAGAGATGACGAGGGCTACCAAGAGACCCAGTACTTC. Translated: CSARDDEGYQETQYF.

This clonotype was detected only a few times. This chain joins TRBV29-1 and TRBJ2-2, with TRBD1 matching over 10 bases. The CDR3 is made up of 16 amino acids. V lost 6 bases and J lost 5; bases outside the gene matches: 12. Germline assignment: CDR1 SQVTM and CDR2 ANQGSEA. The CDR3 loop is CSVPTGGLFGTGELFF. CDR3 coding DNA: TGCAGCGTCCCGACAGGGGGCCTTTTTGGGACCGGGGAGCTGTTTTTT.

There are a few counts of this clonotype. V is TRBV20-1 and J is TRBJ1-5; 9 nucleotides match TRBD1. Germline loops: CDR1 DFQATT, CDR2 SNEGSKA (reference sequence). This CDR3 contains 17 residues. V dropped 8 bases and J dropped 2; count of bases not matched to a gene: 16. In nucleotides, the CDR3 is TGCAGTCCCCAGGACAGGGGCACGGTCGGAGGCAATCAGCCCCAGCATTTT. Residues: CSPQDRGTVGGNQPQHF.

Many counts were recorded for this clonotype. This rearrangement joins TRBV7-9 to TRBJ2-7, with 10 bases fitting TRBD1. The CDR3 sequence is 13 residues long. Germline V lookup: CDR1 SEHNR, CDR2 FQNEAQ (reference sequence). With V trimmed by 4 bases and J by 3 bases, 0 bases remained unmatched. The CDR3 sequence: CASSWDRGYEQYF. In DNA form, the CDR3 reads TGTGCCAGCAGCTGGGACAGGGGCTACGAGCAGTACTTC.

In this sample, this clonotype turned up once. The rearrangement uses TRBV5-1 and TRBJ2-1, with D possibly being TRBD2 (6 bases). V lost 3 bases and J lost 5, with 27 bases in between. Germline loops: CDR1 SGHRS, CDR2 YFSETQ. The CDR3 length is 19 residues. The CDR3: CASSSRLLRWEDLHNEQFF. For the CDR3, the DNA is TGCGCCAGCAGCTCAAGGCTGCTCCGTTGGGAGGATCTACACAATGAGCAGTTCTTC.

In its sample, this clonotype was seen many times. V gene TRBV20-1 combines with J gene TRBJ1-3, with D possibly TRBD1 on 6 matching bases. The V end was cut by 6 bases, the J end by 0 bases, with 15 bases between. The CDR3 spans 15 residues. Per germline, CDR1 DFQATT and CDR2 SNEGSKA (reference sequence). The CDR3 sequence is CSASRGAYSGNTIYF. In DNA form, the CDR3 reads TGCAGTGCCTCTAGGGGGGCGTACTCTGGAAACACCATATATTTT.

DNA of the CDR3: TGTGCCAGCAGCTTAAGCAGGGACAGCTCTGAGCAGTTCTTC. Its protein product is CASSLSRDSSEQFF. The chain recombines TRBV7-9 with TRBJ2-1, with 7 bases matching TRBD1. CDR3 length: 14 amino acids. Germline loops: CDR1 SEHNR, CDR2 FQNEAQ (reference sequence). The ends lost 2 bases at V and 9 bases at J; junction bases unmatched: 7.